This T cell receptor beta chain derives from a study of vaccination effects on CD4 cells after COVID-19. Study-wide background: Participants each got two BNT162b2 or mRNA-1273 vaccine doses.

ViraFEST assay sequencing came after antigen-specific CD4+ T cells were expanded with viral peptide pools. CD4+ T cells were isolated after 10 days of culture. None of the vaccinated had previously contracted SARS-CoV-2, and their nucleocapsid antibodies tested negative. Wells of around 2.2 million PBMC each were grown with around 10 IU/ml IL-2 and roughly 10 ug/ml peptides. Fresh IL-2-containing medium replaced half the medium on days 3 and 7. To note about this clone: Antigen: not known. The junction departs from the called germline gene at one end, perhaps through a read error.

Points from the study as a whole: A shortage of convalescent patients and an absence of early post-infection timepoints characterized the study.

Generated by immunoSEQ multiplex PCR, the TCRdb table keeps only in-frame clones and is missing some. The table lists around 35,000 clones, roughly 66% of them singletons. This CDR3 has 14 amino acids. In germline, CDR1 is SGHTA, CDR2 FQGNSA. The chain is built from TRBV7-2 and TRBJ2-7, with TRBD2 matching over 9 bases. This clonotype was obtained from a human donor who received a COVID-19 vaccine. This specimen was CD4+ T cells from PBMCs cultured with HCoV-OC43 spike peptides, taken before COVID-19 vaccination. Subset here: HCoV-OC43 spike overlapping peptide pool stimulation. CDR3 in amino acids: CASNLASGIYEQYF. The DNA for the CDR3 is TGTGCCAGCAACTTAGCTAGCGGGATATACGAGCAGTACTTC. The full variable domain, in which reference TRBV7-2 and TRBJ2-7 provide the parts outside the CDR3, is GAGVSQSPSNKVTEKGKDVELRCDPISGHTALYWYRQSLGQGLEFLIYFQGNSAPDKSGLPSDRFSAERTGGSVSTLTIQRTQQEDSAVYLCASNLASGIYEQYFGPGTRLTVT.